This passage covers 15 T cell receptor beta chains from one sample sequenced in a study of CD8+ T cells in alopecia areata. The authors extracted RNA and reverse transcribed it into cDNA as the sequencing template. This table comes from immunoSEQ multiplex PCR, and its TCRdb copy is limited to in-frame clones, with some not included. Found here are 180,000 or so clones, 45% to 60% of them singletons; the top ten hold about 9.4%. Treatment here: oral pan-JAK inhibitor, 5-10 mg twice daily. The starting material was CD8+ T cells sorted from blood, obtained around week 52, from a patient treated with tofacitinib. These receptors originate from a human donor with alopecia areata.

This clone came up a few times. The chain employs TRBV11-2 and TRBJ2-1; D is possibly TRBD1 or TRBD2 (5 bases each). V lost 11 bases and J 6 bases, leaving 20 bases between the germline ends. CDR3 length: 14 residues. The germline V gene encodes CDR1 SGHAT and CDR2 FQNNGV. CDR3 sequence reads: CAVLNRSAGNEQFF. CDR3 coding DNA: TGTGCCGTTTTAAACAGGTCCGCGGGCAATGAGCAGTTCTTC.

The chain joins TRBV30 to TRBJ2-7; D not certain. The V end lost 1 base, the J end lost 3 bases, and 10 bases lay between the germline ends. Germline CDR1 reads GTSNPN; CDR2 reads SVGIG (reference sequence). The CDR3 has 13 residues. The CDR3 loop is CAWSDGAFYEQYF. The CDR3 DNA reads as TGTGCCTGGAGTGATGGAGCATTCTACGAGCAGTACTTC.

The chain has TRBV6-5 and TRBJ1-1; D is perhaps TRBD1 (5 bases). This CDR3 has 14 amino acids. CDR1 and CDR2 (germline): MNHEY, SVGAGI. V lost 0 bases, J lost 5 bases, and 10 bases lay in between. The CDR3 loop is CASSYSTRGTEAFF. CDR3 nucleotides: TGTGCCAGCAGTTACTCGACCCGGGGGACTGAAGCTTTCTTT.

This clone was seen once. The chain links TRBV14 to TRBJ2-3, with D possibly being TRBD1 or TRBD2 (6 bases each). V lost 0 bases and J 5 bases, leaving 15 bases between the germline ends. The germline V gene has CDR1 SGHDN and CDR2 FVKESK. The CDR3 consists of 16 residues. This chain's CDR3 is CASSQDRRGYGDTQYF. The CDR3 region has the DNA TGTGCCAGCAGCCAAGATAGGAGGGGGTACGGAGATACGCAGTATTTT.

The chain has TRBV15 and TRBJ1-2, with D hard to call. Per germline, CDR1 LNHNV and CDR2 YYDKDF (reference sequence). The CDR3 has 15 amino acids. Trimming shortened V by 1 base and J by 0 bases, and 9 bases separated the two germline ends. The CDR3 is CATSRARGANYGYTF. The CDR3 bases are TGTGCCACCAGCAGAGCGAGAGGAGCTAACTATGGCTACACCTTC.

This clone has just a few counts. This chain joins TRBV5-1 and TRBJ2-2; D is undetermined. Trimming left V 0 bases short and J 6 bases short, with 3 bases between. This CDR3 region has 12 residues. The germline V gene has CDR1 SGHRS and CDR2 YFSETQ. The CDR3 here is CASSLVPGELFF. Here the CDR3 DNA reads TGCGCCAGCAGCTTGGTTCCCGGGGAGCTGTTTTTT.

This chain uses TRBV4-3 with TRBJ1-1; no firm D call. The CDR3 has 13 amino acids. Germline CDR1 and CDR2: LGHNA and YSLEER. Trimming shortened V by 4 bases and J by 0 bases, and 6 bases separated the two germline ends. CDR3 residues: CASSPLLNTEAFF. For the CDR3, the DNA is TGCGCCAGCAGCCCCCTATTGAACACTGAAGCTTTCTTT.

The CDR3 coding sequence is TGTGCCAGCAGTGAACGTGTCCAAGAGACCCAGTACTTC. The encoded protein is CASSERVQETQYF. The rearrangement uses TRBV2 and TRBJ2-5, with D hard to call. V lost 2 bases, J lost 1 base, and 5 bases lay in between. Germline V lookup: CDR1 SNHLY, CDR2 FYNNEI. The CDR3 totals 13 residues. Variable domain in full (rest from reference TRBV2 and TRBJ2-5): EPEVTQTPSHQVTQMGQEVILRCVPISNHLYFYWYRQILGQKVEFLVSFYNNEISEKSEIFDDQFSVERPDGSNFTLKIRSTKLEDSAMYFCASSERVQETQYFGPGTRLLVL.

The chain has TRBV27 and TRBJ1-1; D is ambiguous. CDR1 and CDR2 (germline): MNHEY, SMNVEV (reference sequence). The CDR3 covers 14 residues. V gave up 3 bases and J gave up 0 bases, with 8 bases separating them. Here the CDR3 reads CASSLAVMNTEAFF. The DNA for the CDR3 is TGTGCCAGCAGTTTGGCAGTCATGAACACTGAAGCTTTCTTT.

The chain uses TRBV5-6 and TRBJ2-7, with 7 bases identical to TRBD1. The CDR3 sequence is 13 residues long. J lost 5 bases, V lost 4 bases, and 6 bases had no gene match. CDR1 is SGHDT, CDR2 YYEEEE, per germline. The CDR3 sequence: CASSHDRDDEQYF. CDR3 bases: TGTGCCAGCAGCCACGACAGGGACGACGAGCAGTACTTC.

V usage is TRBV29-1 and J usage is TRBJ2-3; no definite D call. With 7 bases removed from V and 0 bases from J, the gap between germline ends came to 14 bases. The CDR3 extends over 14 amino acids. The germline gives CDR1 SQVTM, CDR2 ANQGSEA. In nucleotides, the CDR3 is TGCAGCGGCATCGGCGGAGCAAGCACAGATACGCAGTATTTT. Its protein product is CSGIGGASTDTQYF.

This chain connects TRBV2 to TRBJ1-1; perhaps TRBD1 as D (6 bases). The CDR3 sequence is 12 residues long. Germline V CDR1 and CDR2: SNHLY, FYNNEI. V lost 11 bases and J 1 base, leaving 11 bases between the germline ends. The CDR3 DNA sequence: TGTGCCCCCGGGGGGGCGAACACTGAAGCTTTCTTT. Protein product: CAPGGANTEAFF.

The genes are TRBV7-3 and TRBJ2-1; 12 positions agree with TRBD2. J was trimmed by 4 bases and V by 5 bases; bases with no gene match: 6. This CDR3 spans 16 amino acids. CDR1 is SGHTA and CDR2 is FQGTGA in the germline V gene. The CDR3 DNA reads TGTGCCAGCAGCCCGACTAGCGGGGGACTTTACAATGAGCAGTTCTTC. Amino acid sequence: CASSPTSGGLYNEQFF.

This clone has more than one count but fewer than ten. The chain has TRBV29-1 and TRBJ2-2, with D perhaps TRBD1 (5 bases). The V end was cut by 6 bases, the J end by 5 bases, with 10 bases between. This CDR3 is built from 12 residues. Per the germline V gene, CDR1 is SQVTM and CDR2 is ANQGSEA. The CDR3 region has the DNA TGCAGCGTGGACACCGGTACCGGGGAGCTGTTTTTT. Protein: CSVDTGTGELFF.

This clone was found once. The rearrangement links TRBV30 to TRBJ1-6, with D tentatively TRBD1 (5 bases). The CDR3 is 11 residues long. CDR1 GTSNPN and CDR2 SVGIG come from the germline V gene (reference sequence). The CDR3 protein is CATGGSSPLHF. The CDR3 DNA follows: TGTGCTACTGGGGGGAGTTCACCCCTCCACTTT. The variable domain in full, completed from reference TRBV30 and TRBJ1-6, reads SQTIHQWPATLVQPVGSPLSLECTVEGTSNPNLYWYRQAAGRGLQLLFYSVGIGQISSEVPQNLSASRPQDRQFILSSKKLLLSDSGFYLCATGGSSPLHFGNGTRLTVT.